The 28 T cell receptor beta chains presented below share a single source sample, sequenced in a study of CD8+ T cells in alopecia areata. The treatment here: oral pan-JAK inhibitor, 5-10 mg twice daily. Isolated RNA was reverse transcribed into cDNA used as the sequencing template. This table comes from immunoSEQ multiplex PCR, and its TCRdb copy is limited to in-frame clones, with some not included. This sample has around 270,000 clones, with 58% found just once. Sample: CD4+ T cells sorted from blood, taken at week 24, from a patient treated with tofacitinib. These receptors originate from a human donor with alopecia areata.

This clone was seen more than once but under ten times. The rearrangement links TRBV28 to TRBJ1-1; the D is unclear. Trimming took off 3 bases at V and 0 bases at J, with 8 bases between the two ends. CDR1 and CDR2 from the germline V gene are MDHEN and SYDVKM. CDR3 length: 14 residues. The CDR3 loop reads CASSLLSMNTEAFF. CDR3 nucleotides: TGTGCCAGCAGTTTGTTGAGTATGAACACTGAAGCTTTCTTT. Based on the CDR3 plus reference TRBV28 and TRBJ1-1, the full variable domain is DVKVTQSSRYLVKRTGEKVFLECVQDMDHENMFWYRQDPGLGLRLIYFSYDVKMKEKGDIPEGYSVSREKKERFSLILESASTNQTSMYLCASSLLSMNTEAFFGQGTRLTVV.

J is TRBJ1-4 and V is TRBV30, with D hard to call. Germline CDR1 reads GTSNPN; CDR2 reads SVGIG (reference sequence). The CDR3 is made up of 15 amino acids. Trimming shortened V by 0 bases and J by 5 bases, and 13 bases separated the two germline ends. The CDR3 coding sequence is TGTGCCTGGAGTGTACGAGGGAGGCCGAATGAAAAACTGTTTTTT. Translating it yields CAWSVRGRPNEKLFF.

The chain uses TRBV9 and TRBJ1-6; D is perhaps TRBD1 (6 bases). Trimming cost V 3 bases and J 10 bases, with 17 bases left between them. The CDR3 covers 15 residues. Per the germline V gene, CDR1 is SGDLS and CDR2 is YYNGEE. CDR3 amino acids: CASSGATGTGSPLHF. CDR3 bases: TGTGCCAGCAGCGGGGCGACAGGAACGGGGTCACCCCTCCACTTT.

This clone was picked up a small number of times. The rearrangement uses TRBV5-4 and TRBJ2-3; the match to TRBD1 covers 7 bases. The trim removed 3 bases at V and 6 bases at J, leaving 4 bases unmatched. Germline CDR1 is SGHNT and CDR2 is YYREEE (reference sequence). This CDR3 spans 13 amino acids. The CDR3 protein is CASSSPDRDTQYF. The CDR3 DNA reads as TGTGCCAGCAGCTCTCCGGACAGGGATACGCAGTATTTT.

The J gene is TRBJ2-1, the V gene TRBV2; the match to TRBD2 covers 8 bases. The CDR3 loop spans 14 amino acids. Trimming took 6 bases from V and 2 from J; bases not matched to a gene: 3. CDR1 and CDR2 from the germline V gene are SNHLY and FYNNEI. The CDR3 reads CASRPAGAYNEQFF. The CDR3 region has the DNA TGTGCCAGCAGGCCAGCGGGGGCCTACAATGAGCAGTTCTTC. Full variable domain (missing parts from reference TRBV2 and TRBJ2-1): EPEVTQTPSHQVTQMGQEVILRCVPISNHLYFYWYRQILGQKVEFLVSFYNNEISEKSEIFDDQFSVERPDGSNFTLKIRSTKLEDSAMYFCASRPAGAYNEQFFGPGTRLTVL.

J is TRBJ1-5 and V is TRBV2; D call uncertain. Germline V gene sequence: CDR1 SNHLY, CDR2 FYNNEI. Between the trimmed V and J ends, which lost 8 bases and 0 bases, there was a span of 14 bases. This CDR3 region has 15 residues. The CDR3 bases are TGTGCCAGCGCTTTCCGGGATGGTAGCAATCAGCCCCAGCATTTT. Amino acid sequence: CASAFRDGSNQPQHF.

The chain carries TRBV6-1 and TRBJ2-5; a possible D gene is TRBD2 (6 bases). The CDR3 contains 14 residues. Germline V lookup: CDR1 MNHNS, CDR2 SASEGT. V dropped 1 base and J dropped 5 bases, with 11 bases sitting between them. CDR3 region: CASSEVGGSETQYF. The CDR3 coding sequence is TGTGCCAGCAGTGAAGTGGGGGGATCCGAGACCCAGTACTTC.

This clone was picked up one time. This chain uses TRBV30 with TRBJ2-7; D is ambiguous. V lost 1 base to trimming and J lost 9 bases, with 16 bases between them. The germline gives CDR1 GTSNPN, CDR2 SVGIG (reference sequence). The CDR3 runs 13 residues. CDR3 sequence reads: CAWSGTLTRGQYF. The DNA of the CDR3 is TGTGCCTGGAGTGGGACCTTGACCCGAGGGCAGTACTTC.

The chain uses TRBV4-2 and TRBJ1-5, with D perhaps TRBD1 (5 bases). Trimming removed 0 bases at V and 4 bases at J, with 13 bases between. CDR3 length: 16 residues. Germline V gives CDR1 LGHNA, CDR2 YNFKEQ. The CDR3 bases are TGTGCCAGCAGCCAAGATACGGGGCGGGGGAATCAGCCCCAGCATTTT. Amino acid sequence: CASSQDTGRGNQPQHF.

This CDR3 reads CASSSKKGQGNTEAFF. The CDR3 bases are TGTGCCAGCAGCTCCAAAAAGGGACAGGGGAACACTGAAGCTTTCTTT. The gene calls are TRBV5-4 and TRBJ1-1; 9 nucleotides align to TRBD1. CDR1 and CDR2 (germline): SGHNT, YYREEE (reference sequence). V shed 3 bases, J shed 1 base, and the junction held 7 bases outside the gene matches. The CDR3 extends over 16 amino acids.

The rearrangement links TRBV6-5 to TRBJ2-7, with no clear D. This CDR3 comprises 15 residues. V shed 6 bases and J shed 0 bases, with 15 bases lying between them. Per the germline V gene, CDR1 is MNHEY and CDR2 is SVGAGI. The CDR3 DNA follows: TGTGCCAGCAGCCTCTCCCCGGTTAGCTCCTACGAGCAGTACTTC. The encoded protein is CASSLSPVSSYEQYF.

The CDR3 DNA sequence: TGTGCCAGCAGCCCAGCCGGATTAATAGATACGCAGTATTTT. As protein: CASSPAGLIDTQYF. The chain joins TRBV4-2 to TRBJ2-3; no definite D call. CDR3 length equals 14 residues. CDR1 is LGHNA and CDR2 is YNFKEQ in the germline V gene. The V end lost 4 bases, the J end lost 5 bases, and 13 bases lay between the germline ends.

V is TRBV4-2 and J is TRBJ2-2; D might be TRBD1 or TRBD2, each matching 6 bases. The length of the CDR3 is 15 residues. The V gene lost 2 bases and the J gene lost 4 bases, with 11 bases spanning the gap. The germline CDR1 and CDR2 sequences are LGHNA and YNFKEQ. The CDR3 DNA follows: TGTGCCAGCAGCCAATTCGGGGGCCGCACCGGGGAGCTGTTTTTT. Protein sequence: CASSQFGGRTGELFF.

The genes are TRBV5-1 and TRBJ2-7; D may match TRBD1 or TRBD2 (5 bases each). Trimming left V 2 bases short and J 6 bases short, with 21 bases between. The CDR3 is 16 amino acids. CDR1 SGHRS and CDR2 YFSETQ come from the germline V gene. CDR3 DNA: TGCGCCAGCAGCTTCGACCGGGACCCAGGGACGGGCGAGCAGTACTTC. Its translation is CASSFDRDPGTGEQYF. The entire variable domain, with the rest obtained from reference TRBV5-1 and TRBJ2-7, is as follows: KAGVTQTPRYLIKTRGQQVTLSCSPISGHRSVSWYQQTPGQGLQFLFEYFSETQRNKGNFPGRFSGRQFSNSRSEMNVSTLELGDSALYLCASSFDRDPGTGEQYFGPGTRLTVT.

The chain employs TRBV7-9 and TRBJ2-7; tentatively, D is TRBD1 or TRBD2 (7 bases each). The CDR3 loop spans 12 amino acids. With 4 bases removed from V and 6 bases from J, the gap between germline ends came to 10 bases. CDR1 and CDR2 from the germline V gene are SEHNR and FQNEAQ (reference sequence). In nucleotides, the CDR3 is TGTGCCAGCAGCTCAGGGGGGGTCGAGCAGTACTTC. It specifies CASSSGGVEQYF.

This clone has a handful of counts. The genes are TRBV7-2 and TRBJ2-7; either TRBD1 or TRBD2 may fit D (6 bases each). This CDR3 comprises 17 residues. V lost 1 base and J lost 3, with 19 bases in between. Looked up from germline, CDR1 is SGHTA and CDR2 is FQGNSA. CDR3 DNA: TGTGCCAGCAGCTTAGAGGGGGGCCCGGGGCCCTTCTACGAGCAGTACTTC. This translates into CASSLEGGPGPFYEQYF.

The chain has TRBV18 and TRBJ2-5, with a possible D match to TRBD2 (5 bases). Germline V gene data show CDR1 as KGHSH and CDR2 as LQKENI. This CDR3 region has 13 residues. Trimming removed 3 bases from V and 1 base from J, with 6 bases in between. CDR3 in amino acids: CASSPGVQETQYF. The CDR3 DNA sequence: TGTGCCAGCTCACCCGGGGTCCAAGAGACCCAGTACTTC. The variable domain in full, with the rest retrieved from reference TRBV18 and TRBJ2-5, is NAGVMQNPRHLVRRRGQEARLRCSPMKGHSHVYWYRQLPEEGLKFMVYLQKENIIDESGMPKERFSAEFPKEGPSILRIQQVVRGDSAAYFCASSPGVQETQYFGPGTRLLVL.

The DNA for the CDR3 is TGTGCCAGCAGCCAAGAGAATGGTGGGACTGCCACCTCACCCCTCCACTTT. Amino acid sequence: CASSQENGGTATSPLHF. The gene calls are TRBV14 and TRBJ1-6, with D perhaps TRBD1 (5 bases). The CDR3 has 17 amino acids. V lost 0 bases, J lost 10 bases, and 19 bases lay in between. CDR1 and CDR2 (germline): SGHDN, FVKESK.

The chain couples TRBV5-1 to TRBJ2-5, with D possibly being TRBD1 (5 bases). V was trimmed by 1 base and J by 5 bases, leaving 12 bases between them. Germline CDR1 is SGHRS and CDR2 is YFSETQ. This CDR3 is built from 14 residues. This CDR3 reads CASSLSPGWETQYF. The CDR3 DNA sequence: TGCGCCAGCAGCTTGTCGCCAGGGTGGGAGACCCAGTACTTC.

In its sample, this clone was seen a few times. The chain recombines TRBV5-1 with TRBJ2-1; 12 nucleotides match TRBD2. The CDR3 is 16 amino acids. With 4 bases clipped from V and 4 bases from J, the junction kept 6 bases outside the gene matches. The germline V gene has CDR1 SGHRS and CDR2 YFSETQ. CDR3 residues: CASSQTSGGRYNEQFF. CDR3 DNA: TGCGCCAGCAGCCAAACTAGCGGGGGGCGTTACAATGAGCAGTTCTTC.

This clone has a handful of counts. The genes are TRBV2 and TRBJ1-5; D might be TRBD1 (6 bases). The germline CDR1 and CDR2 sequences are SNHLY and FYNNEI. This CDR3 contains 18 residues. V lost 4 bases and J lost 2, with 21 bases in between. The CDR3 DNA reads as TGTGCCAGCAGTGCCCTTCGTACAACAGGGCTCGGCAATCAGCCCCAGCATTTT. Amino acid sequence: CASSALRTTGLGNQPQHF.

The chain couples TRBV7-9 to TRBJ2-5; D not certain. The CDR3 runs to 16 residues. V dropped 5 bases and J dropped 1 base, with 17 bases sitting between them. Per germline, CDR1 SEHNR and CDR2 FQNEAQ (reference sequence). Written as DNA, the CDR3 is TGTGCCAGCAGCAAGTCAAGTTTTCGGACCCAAGAGACCCAGTACTTC. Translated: CASSKSSFRTQETQYF. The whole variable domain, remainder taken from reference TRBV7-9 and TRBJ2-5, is DTGVSQNPRHKITKRGQNVTFRCDPISEHNRLYWYRQTLGQGPEFLTYFQNEAQLEKSRLLSDRFSAERPKGSFSTLEIQRTEQGDSAMYLCASSKSSFRTQETQYFGPGTRLLVL.

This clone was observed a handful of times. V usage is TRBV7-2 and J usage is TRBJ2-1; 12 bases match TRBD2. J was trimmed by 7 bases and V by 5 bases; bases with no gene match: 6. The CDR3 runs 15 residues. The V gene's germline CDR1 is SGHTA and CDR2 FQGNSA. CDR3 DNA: TGTGCCAGCAGCCCCAGACTAGCGGGGGAGAATGAGCAGTTCTTC. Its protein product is CASSPRLAGENEQFF.

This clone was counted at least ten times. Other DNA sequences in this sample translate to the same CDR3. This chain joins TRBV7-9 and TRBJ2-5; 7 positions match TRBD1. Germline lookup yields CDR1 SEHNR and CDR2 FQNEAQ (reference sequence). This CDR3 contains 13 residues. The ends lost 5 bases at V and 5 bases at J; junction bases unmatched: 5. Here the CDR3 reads CASSRDSGETQYF. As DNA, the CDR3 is TGTGCCAGCAGCCGGGACAGCGGTGAGACCCAGTACTTC.

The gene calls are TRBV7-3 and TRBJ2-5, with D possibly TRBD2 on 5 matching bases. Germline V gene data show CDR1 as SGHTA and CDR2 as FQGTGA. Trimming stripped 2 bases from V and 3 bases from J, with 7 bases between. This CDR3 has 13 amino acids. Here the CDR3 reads CASSLAREETQYF. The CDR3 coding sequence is TGTGCCAGCAGCTTAGCGAGGGAAGAGACCCAGTACTTC. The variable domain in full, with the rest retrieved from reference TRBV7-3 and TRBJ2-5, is GAGVSQTPSNKVTEKGKYVELRCDPISGHTALYWYRQSLGQGPEFLIYFQGTGAADDSGLPNDRFFAVRPEGSVSTLKIQRTERGDSAVYLCASSLAREETQYFGPGTRLLVL.

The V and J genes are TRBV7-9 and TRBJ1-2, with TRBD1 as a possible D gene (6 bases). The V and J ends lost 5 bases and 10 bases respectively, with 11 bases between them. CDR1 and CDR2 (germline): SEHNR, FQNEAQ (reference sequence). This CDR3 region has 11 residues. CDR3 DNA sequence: TGTGCCAGCAGCCCCGGGGGGGCCTACACCTTC. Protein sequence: CASSPGGAYTF.

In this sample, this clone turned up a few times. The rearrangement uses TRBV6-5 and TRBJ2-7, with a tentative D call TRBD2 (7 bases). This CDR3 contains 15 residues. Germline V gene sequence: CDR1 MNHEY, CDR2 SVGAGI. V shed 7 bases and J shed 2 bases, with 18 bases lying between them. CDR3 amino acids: CASKMGGQGTYEQYF. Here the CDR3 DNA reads TGTGCCAGCAAAATGGGGGGGCAGGGGACCTACGAGCAGTACTTC.

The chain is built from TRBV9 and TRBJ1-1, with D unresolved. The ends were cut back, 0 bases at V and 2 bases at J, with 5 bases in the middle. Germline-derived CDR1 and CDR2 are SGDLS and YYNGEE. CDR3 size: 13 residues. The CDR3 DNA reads TGTGCCAGCAGCGTAGCAAAAAACACTGAAGCTTTCTTT. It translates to CASSVAKNTEAFF.